The 27 T cell receptor beta chains given below trace back to one sample, sequenced in a study of T cell repertoires in cytomegalovirus infection (dated by TCRdb to between 2019 and 2020). Their target antigens are unknown. TCRdb names Illumina HiSeq 1500 as the instrument used. TCRdb itself trimmed the public reads at Q25 with fastp, ran MiXCR and retained productive beta chains. Rows with one shared CDR3 protein collapse into an entry with the most common genes and DNA. The sample table holds approximately 990,000 distinct CDR3 sequences, of which less than 35% were seen once. The top ten clones comprise 11% to 15% of the sample. Explained via the paper, the treatment or condition label denotes: in vitro stimulation with specific CMV peptide epitopes to enrich CMV-specific T cells. The sample was cultured CD8+ T cells from PBMCs, taken from culture after CMV antigen stimulation. The receptors were sampled from a human donor in good health (CMV status not recorded). Some clones in this sample may be carry-over from other donors' samples.

V and J are TRBV12-3 or TRBV12-4 and TRBJ2-1; D ambiguous. Deletions cut 5 bases from V and 7 bases from J, with 15 bases between. This CDR3 spans 14 amino acids. CDR3: CASSKGNPGNEQFF. Written as DNA, the CDR3 is TGTGCCAGCAGTAAGGGTAACCCCGGGAATGAGCAGTTCTTC.

V is TRBV7-8 and J is TRBJ2-2; D uncertain. Germline CDR1 reads SGHVS; CDR2 reads FQNEAQ. This CDR3 is 13 amino acids long. Trimming left V 5 bases short and J 8 bases short, with 12 bases between. CDR3 region: CASSLPDAGELFF. For the CDR3, the DNA is TGTGCCAGCAGCCTTCCGGACGCTGGGGAGCTGTTTTTT.

The chain carries TRBV12-5 and TRBJ2-1; TRBD2 is a possible D gene (5 bases). The CDR3 is made up of 13 amino acids. Germline CDR1 reads LGHNT; CDR2 reads FRNRAP. V shed 5 bases and J shed 5 bases, with 10 bases lying between them. CDR3 nucleotide sequence: TGTGCTAGTGGTCACGGACTTAACAATGAGCAGTTCTTC. Protein product: CASGHGLNNEQFF.

V is TRBV19 and J is TRBJ1-1; D is ambiguous. Trimming cost V 8 bases and J 8 bases, with 9 bases left between them. CDR1 is LNHDA and CDR2 is SQIVND in the germline V gene (reference sequence). The CDR3 has 10 residues. CDR3 sequence reads: CASEGREAFF. For the CDR3, the DNA is TGTGCCAGTGAAGGGCGGGAAGCTTTCTTT. Together with reference TRBV19 and TRBJ1-1, the CDR3 gives the full variable domain: DGGITQSPKYLFRKEGQNVTLSCEQNLNHDAMYWYRQDPGQGLRLIYYSQIVNDFQKGDIAEGYSVSREKKESFPLTVTSAQKNPTAFYLCASEGREAFFGQGTRLTVV.

The V and J genes are TRBV9 and TRBJ1-2; 7 nucleotides line up with TRBD1. The length of the CDR3 is 17 residues. CDR1 and CDR2 from the germline V gene are SGDLS and YYNGEE. V was pared by 0 bases and J by 0 bases, with 8 bases of the junction left unmatched. The CDR3 here is CASSVENRGTPNYGYTF. CDR3 coding DNA: TGTGCCAGCAGCGTAGAAAACAGGGGTACCCCTAACTATGGCTACACCTTC.

This clonotype has only a few counts. This sequence joins TRBV7-9 and TRBJ2-7; TRBD1 agrees at 7 bases. Germline CDR1 is SEHNR and CDR2 is FQNEAQ (reference sequence). V shed 4 bases, J shed 7 bases, and the junction held 7 bases outside the gene matches. The CDR3 is 13 amino acids. The CDR3 spells CASSSLQGREQYV. The DNA of the CDR3 is TGTGCCAGCAGCTCGTTACAGGGGCGAGAGCAGTACGTC.

The rearrangement links TRBV28 to TRBJ1-1; D may be TRBD1 (5 bases). The ends were cut back, 4 bases at V and 1 base at J, with 19 bases in the middle. Germline V gene lookup returns CDR1 MDHEN and CDR2 SYDVKM. The length of the CDR3 is 17 residues. In nucleotides, the CDR3 is TGTGCCAGCAGTTACCCACTCCCGACAGACTCGAACACTGAAGCTTTCTTT. As protein: CASSYPLPTDSNTEAFF.

This clonotype was seen at least ten times. This chain links TRBV4-1 with TRBJ2-7, with D possibly matching TRBD1 (6 bases). CDR1 is MGHRA and CDR2 is YSYEKL in the germline V gene. V lost 0 bases and J lost 2, with 8 bases in between. This CDR3 spans 14 amino acids. The CDR3 sequence: CASSQDRGPYEQYV. CDR3 sequence (DNA): TGCGCCAGCAGCCAAGACAGGGGTCCCTACGAGCAGTACGTC.

The chain couples TRBV12-3 or TRBV12-4 to TRBJ2-1; TRBD2 is a possible D gene (6 bases). The V end lost 8 bases, the J end lost 2 bases, and 10 bases lay between the germline ends. The CDR3 totals 13 residues. CDR3: CASLRTTYNEQFF. CDR3 DNA: TGTGCCAGCCTTCGGACTACCTACAATGAGCAGTTCTTC.

In its sample, this clonotype was seen a few times. The chain has TRBV7-6 and TRBJ2-3; TRBD2 agrees at 8 bases. The germline V gene encodes CDR1 SGHVS and CDR2 FNYEAQ. The length of the CDR3 is 18 residues. V lost 5 bases, J lost 0 bases, and 13 bases stayed unmatched. CDR3 residues: CASSPWVSGVSSTDTQYF. CDR3 coding DNA: TGTGCCAGCAGCCCCTGGGTTAGCGGGGTTTCTAGCACAGATACGCAGTATTTT.

The rearrangement joins TRBV7-2 to TRBJ2-7; TRBD2 aligns across 7 bases. Germline CDR1 is SGHTA and CDR2 is FQGNSA. Trimming at V came to 5 bases and at J to 0 bases, leaving 13 bases not matched to a gene. The CDR3 consists of 17 residues. The chain's CDR3 is CASSPPGSGAPSYEQYV. The DNA for the CDR3 is TGTGCCAGCAGCCCCCCGGGGAGCGGGGCGCCCTCCTACGAGCAGTACGTC.

The chain links TRBV29-1 to TRBJ1-1; D is possibly TRBD1 (5 bases). This CDR3 comprises 13 residues. V was trimmed by 4 bases and J by 1 base, leaving 10 bases between them. Per germline, CDR1 SQVTM and CDR2 ANQGSEA. CDR3 amino acids: CSVGRGSNTEAFF. The CDR3 region has the DNA TGCAGCGTTGGTAGGGGCTCGAACACTGAAGCTTTCTTT.

Details on this clonotype: A junction end diverges from the germline sequence, so it may reflect a read error. V is TRBV7-6 and J is TRBJ1-5; 7 bases agree with TRBD1. This CDR3 region has 15 residues. Germline-derived CDR1 and CDR2 are SGHVS and FNYEAQ. The DNA of the CDR3 is TGTGCCAACAGCTCCGGGACAGCTAAAGATCAGCCCCAGCATTTT. Translation: CANSSGTAKDQPQHF. The full variable domain, rest sourced from reference TRBV7-6 and TRBJ1-5, is GAGVSQSPRYKVTKRGQDVALRCDPISGHVSLYWYRQALGQGPEFLTYFNYEAQQDKSGLPNDRFSAERPEGSISTLTIQRTEQRDSAMYRCANSSGTAKDQPQHFGDGTRLSIL.

A word on this clonotype: Compared with germline, one end of the junction differs, possibly owing to a read error. This rearrangement joins TRBV7-9 to TRBJ2-1; 12 nucleotides match TRBD2. Per germline, CDR1 SEHNR and CDR2 FQNEAQ (reference sequence). The CDR3 has 16 residues. Written as DNA, the CDR3 is TGTGCCGGCAGCCTCAGGGCTAGCGGGGGGGACCATGAGCAGTTCTTC. This sequence encodes CAGSLRASGGDHEQFF.

This clonotype was counted only a few times. The rearrangement uses TRBV28 and TRBJ1-1, with D unresolved. The CDR3 length is 14 residues. Germline CDR1 is MDHEN and CDR2 is SYDVKM. V lost 7 bases and J lost 4, with 16 bases in between. The CDR3: CASNLLGGGTEAFF. The CDR3 nucleotides read TGTGCCAGCAATCTACTCGGAGGTGGCACTGAAGCTTTCTTT. Looking up the rest from reference TRBV28 and TRBJ1-1 gives the full variable domain: DVKVTQSSRYLVKRTGEKVFLECVQDMDHENMFWYRQDPGLGLRLIYFSYDVKMKEKGDIPEGYSVSREKKERFSLILESASTNQTSMYLCASNLLGGGTEAFFGQGTRLTVV.

In this sample, this clonotype turned up a few times. The chain couples TRBV7-9 to TRBJ1-4, with TRBD1 as a possible D gene (5 bases). V was pared by 2 bases and J by 7 bases, with 26 bases between. Germline V gene lookup returns CDR1 SEHNR and CDR2 FQNEAQ (reference sequence). This CDR3 region has 19 residues. The CDR3, as DNA: TGTGCCAGCAGCTTACCGTCCCGGGACCTAATTGGGATCAGTGAAAAACTGTTTTTT. Amino acids: CASSLPSRDLIGISEKLFF.

The genes are TRBV24-1 and TRBJ2-2; either TRBD1 or TRBD2 may supply D (6 bases each). Germline CDR1 KGHDR, CDR2 SFDVKD. Trimming pared 4 bases from V and 0 bases from J, leaving 23 bases between. The CDR3 runs to 20 residues. The CDR3 coding sequence is TGTGCCACCAGTGACGGGGTGGGGGGCTTAGGAAGTTCGAACACCGGGGAGCTGTTTTTT. This gives the protein CATSDGVGGLGSSNTGELFF.

This clonotype occurred a few times. A much larger clonotype is one base distant, so this may be a read error. The chain combines TRBV7-8 with TRBJ1-1; D gene ambiguous. Trimming cost V 1 base and J 7 bases, with 7 bases left between them. Germline CDR1 is SGHVS and CDR2 is FQNEAQ. CDR3 size: 12 residues. CDR3 sequence (DNA): TGTGCCAGCAGCTTAGTTGGCAATGAAGCTTTCTTT. Protein sequence: CASSLVGNEAFF. The whole variable domain, remainder taken from reference TRBV7-8 and TRBJ1-1, is GAGVSQSPRYKVAKRGQDVALRCDPISGHVSLFWYQQALGQGPEFLTYFQNEAQLDKSGLPSDRFFAERPEGSVSTLKIQRTQQEDSAVYLCASSLVGNEAFFGQGTRLTVV.

The rearrangement uses TRBV23-1 and TRBJ1-6, with D tentatively TRBD1 (5 bases). TRBV23-1 is placed among ORFs of uncertain function. The CDR3 consists of 13 residues. V gave up 8 bases and J gave up 8 bases, with 13 bases separating them. DNA of the CDR3: TGCGCCAGCCCTACAGGCCGCGATTCACCCCTCCACTTT. It yields the protein CASPTGRDSPLHF.

For this clonotype: A read error may explain this, as a much larger clone is one base away. The chain joins TRBV7-6 to TRBJ1-1; no firm D call. CDR1 SGHVS and CDR2 FNYEAQ come from the germline V gene. The CDR3 is made up of 17 amino acids. The CDR3 here is CVSSAGRLIEADTEAFF. CDR3 DNA: TGTGTCAGCAGCGCCGGGAGACTAATCGAGGCGGACACTGAAGCTTTCTTT.

This clonotype was counted between two and nine times. The V call is TRBV7-2, the J call TRBJ2-3; tentatively, D is TRBD1 (6 bases). V lost 4 bases and J 0 bases, leaving 14 bases between the germline ends. This CDR3 comprises 16 residues. Per the germline V gene, CDR1 is SGHTA and CDR2 is FQGNSA. In DNA form, the CDR3 reads TGTGCCAGCAGCTCTGATTGGACAGCTAGCACAGATACGCAGTATTTT. Protein sequence: CASSSDWTASTDTQYF.

The sample holds a few counts of this clonotype. This chain connects TRBV28 to TRBJ2-7; perhaps D is TRBD1 or TRBD2 (6 bases each). Germline V gives CDR1 MDHEN, CDR2 SYDVKM. This CDR3 has 12 amino acids. V gave up 6 bases and J gave up 5 bases, with 11 bases separating them. The CDR3 protein is CASSPGANEQYV. CDR3 DNA sequence: TGTGCCAGCAGCCCGGGGGCAAACGAGCAGTACGTC.

The V call is TRBV7-6, the J call TRBJ2-1; D gene unclear. The V end was cut by 5 bases, the J end by 5 bases, with 13 bases between. This CDR3 region has 14 residues. Germline V gene data show CDR1 as SGHVS and CDR2 as FNYEAQ. CDR3 region: CASSPLIKDNEQFF. The CDR3 DNA reads TGTGCCAGCAGCCCCCTTATTAAGGACAATGAGCAGTTCTTC. The full variable domain, its missing parts supplied by reference TRBV7-6 and TRBJ2-1, is GAGVSQSPRYKVTKRGQDVALRCDPISGHVSLYWYRQALGQGPEFLTYFNYEAQQDKSGLPNDRFSAERPEGSISTLTIQRTEQRDSAMYRCASSPLIKDNEQFFGPGTRLTVL.

This clonotype was seen only a few times. J is TRBJ1-1 and V is TRBV12-3 or TRBV12-4; D may be TRBD1 (6 bases). The CDR3 covers 12 residues. Trimming removed 6 bases at V and 4 bases at J, with 9 bases between. CDR3 nucleotides: TGTGCCAGCAGCGACAGGTTCACTGAAGCTTTCTTT. Translated: CASSDRFTEAFF.

J is TRBJ2-7 and V is TRBV7-6; D gene unclear. Germline assignment: CDR1 SGHVS and CDR2 FNYEAQ. Trimming took 5 bases from V and 5 from J, leaving 19 bases between them. The CDR3 spans 15 residues. The DNA for the CDR3 is TGTGCCAGCAGCCCGGGCGAGCCAATGCTCCACGAGCAGTACTTC. This gives the protein CASSPGEPMLHEQYF. The entire variable domain, with the rest obtained from reference TRBV7-6 and TRBJ2-7, is as follows: GAGVSQSPRYKVTKRGQDVALRCDPISGHVSLYWYRQALGQGPEFLTYFNYEAQQDKSGLPNDRFSAERPEGSISTLTIQRTEQRDSAMYRCASSPGEPMLHEQYFGPGTRLTVT.

This chain uses TRBV6-2 or TRBV6-3 with TRBJ2-1; 7 nucleotides line up with TRBD2. CDR1 and CDR2 (germline): MNHEY, SVGEGT. This CDR3 is built from 15 residues. V dropped 7 bases and J dropped 0; count of bases not matched to a gene: 6. The CDR3 nucleotides read TGTGCCAGCACCCTAGCGGACAACTCCTACAATGAGCAGTTCTTC. This sequence encodes CASTLADNSYNEQFF.

This clonotype was picked up many times. The V and J genes are TRBV25-1 and TRBJ1-2; D ambiguous. The CDR3 consists of 16 residues. Between the trimmed V and J ends, which lost 4 bases and 3 bases, there was a span of 18 bases. Per the germline V gene, CDR1 is MGHDK and CDR2 is SYGVNS. The chain's CDR3 is CASSASGPGLDYGYTF. CDR3 DNA sequence: TGTGCCAGCAGTGCCTCCGGCCCCGGTTTGGACTATGGCTACACCTTC.